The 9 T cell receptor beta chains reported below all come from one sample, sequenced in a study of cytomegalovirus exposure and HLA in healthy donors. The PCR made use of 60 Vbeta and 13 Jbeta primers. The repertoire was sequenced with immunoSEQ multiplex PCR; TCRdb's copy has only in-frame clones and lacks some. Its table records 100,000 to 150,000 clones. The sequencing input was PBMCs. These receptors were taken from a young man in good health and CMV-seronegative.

The CDR3 coding sequence is TGTGCCACCAGCAGAGATCTGGCGGTAGCTAACTATGGCTACACCTTC. Protein sequence: CATSRDLAVANYGYTF. The gene calls are TRBV15 and TRBJ1-2, with no clear D. V was clipped by 0 bases and J by 0 bases, with 11 bases between them. The CDR3 has 16 residues. In germline, CDR1 is LNHNV, CDR2 YYDKDF (reference sequence).

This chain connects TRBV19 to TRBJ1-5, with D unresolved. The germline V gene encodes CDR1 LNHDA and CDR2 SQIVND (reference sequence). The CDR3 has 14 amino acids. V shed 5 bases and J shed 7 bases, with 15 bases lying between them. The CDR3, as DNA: TGTGCCAGTAGTCCATCACGGGGAGTACAGCCCCAGCATTTT. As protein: CASSPSRGVQPQHF.

The CDR3 loop reads CASSARQGGTEAFF. CDR3 coding DNA: TGTGCCAGCAGCGCTCGACAGGGTGGGACTGAAGCTTTCTTT. J is TRBJ1-1 and V is TRBV11-1; 7 bases map to TRBD1. The V segment lost 5 bases and the J segment 5 bases; nucleotides outside the gene matches: 8. In germline, CDR1 is SGHAT, CDR2 FQDESV (reference sequence). This CDR3 has 14 amino acids.

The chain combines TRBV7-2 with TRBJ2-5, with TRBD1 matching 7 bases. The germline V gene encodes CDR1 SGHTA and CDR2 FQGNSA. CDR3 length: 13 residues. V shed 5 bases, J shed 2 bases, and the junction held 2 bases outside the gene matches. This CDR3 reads CASSGDSQETQYF. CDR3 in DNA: TGTGCCAGCAGCGGGGACAGTCAAGAGACCCAGTACTTC.

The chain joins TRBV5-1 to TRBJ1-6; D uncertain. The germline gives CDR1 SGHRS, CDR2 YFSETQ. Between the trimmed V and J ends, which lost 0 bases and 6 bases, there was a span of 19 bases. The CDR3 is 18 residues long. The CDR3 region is CASSLGPRITGSNSPLHF. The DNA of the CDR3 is TGCGCCAGCAGCTTGGGTCCCCGGATAACCGGGAGTAATTCACCCCTCCACTTT.

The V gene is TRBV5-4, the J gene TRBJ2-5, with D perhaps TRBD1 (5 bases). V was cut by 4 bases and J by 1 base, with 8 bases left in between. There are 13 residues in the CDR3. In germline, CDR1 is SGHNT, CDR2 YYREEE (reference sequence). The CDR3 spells CASSHDSQETQYF. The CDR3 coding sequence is TGTGCCAGCAGCCACGACAGCCAAGAGACCCAGTACTTC.

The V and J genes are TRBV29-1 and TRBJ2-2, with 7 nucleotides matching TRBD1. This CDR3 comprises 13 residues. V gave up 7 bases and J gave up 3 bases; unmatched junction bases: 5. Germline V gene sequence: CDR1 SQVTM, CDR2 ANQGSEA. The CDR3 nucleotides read TGCAGCGACCACAGGGGACACACCGGGGAGCTGTTTTTT. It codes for CSDHRGHTGELFF.

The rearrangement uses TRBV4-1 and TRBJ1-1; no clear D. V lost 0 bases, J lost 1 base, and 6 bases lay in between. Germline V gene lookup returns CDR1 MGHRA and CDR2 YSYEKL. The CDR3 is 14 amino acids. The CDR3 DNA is TGCGCCAGCAGCCAAGATCCCAAGAACACTGAAGCTTTCTTT. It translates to CASSQDPKNTEAFF.

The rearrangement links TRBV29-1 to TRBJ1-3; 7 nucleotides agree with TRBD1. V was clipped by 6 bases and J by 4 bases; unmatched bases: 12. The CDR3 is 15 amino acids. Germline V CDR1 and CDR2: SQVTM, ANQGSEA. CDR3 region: CSVRLQGLGGNTIYF. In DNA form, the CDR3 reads TGCAGCGTCCGATTACAGGGGTTGGGAGGAAACACCATATATTTT.